Here is one T cell receptor beta chain with its context. The assay was immunoSEQ multiplex PCR, and TCRdb's table has in-frame clones only and misses some. The table lists roughly 60,000 clones, 87% of them singletons, with over 9.5% in the top ten. The data derive from a study of blood T cell repertoires in COVID-19. The germline V gene has CDR1 LNHDA and CDR2 SQIVND (reference sequence). The CDR3 is 15 amino acids. J gave up 9 bases and V 4 bases, and 10 bases lay outside the gene matches. The material sequenced was peripheral blood. This receptor was taken from a human donor with acute or convalescent COVID-19. The donor label of this sample is uncertain. The rearrangement joins TRBV19 to TRBJ2-1; 9 nucleotides line up with TRBD2. CDR3 nucleotides: TGTGCCAGTAGTACAAGGACTAGCGCCCTCGGTGAGCAGTTCTTC. Residues: CASSTRTSALGEQFF.